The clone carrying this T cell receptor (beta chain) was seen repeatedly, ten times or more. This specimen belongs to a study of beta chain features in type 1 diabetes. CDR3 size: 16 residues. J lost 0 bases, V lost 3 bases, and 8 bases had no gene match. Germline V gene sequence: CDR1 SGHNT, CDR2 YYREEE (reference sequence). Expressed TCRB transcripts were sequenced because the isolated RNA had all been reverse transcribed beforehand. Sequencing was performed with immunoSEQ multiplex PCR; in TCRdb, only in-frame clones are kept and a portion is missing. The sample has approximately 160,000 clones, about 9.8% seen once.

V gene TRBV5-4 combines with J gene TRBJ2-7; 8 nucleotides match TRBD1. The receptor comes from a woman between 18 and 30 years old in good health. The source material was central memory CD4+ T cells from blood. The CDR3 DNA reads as TGTGCCAGCAGCTCGGGGCAGGGGGCGAACTCCTACGAGCAGTACTTC. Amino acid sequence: CASSSGQGANSYEQYF. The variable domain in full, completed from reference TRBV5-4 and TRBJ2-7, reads ETGVTQSPTHLIKTRGQQVTLRCSSQSGHNTVSWYQQALGQGPQFIFQYYREEENGRGNFPPRFSGLQFPNYSSELNVNALELDDSALYLCASSSGQGANSYEQYFGPGTRLTVT.